This entry concerns a single T cell receptor (beta chain). The data were obtained in a study of blood T cell repertoires in COVID-19. At the level of the study: T cells, B-cell-depleted T cells, or PBMCs supplied cDNA or gDNA.

CDR3 length: 14 amino acids. Germline loops: CDR1 LGHDT, CDR2 YNNKEL (reference sequence). The germline V and J ends were trimmed by 1 base and 5 bases, with 8 bases remaining between them. TCRdb's copy holds only in-frame clones and misses some; the assay was immunoSEQ multiplex PCR. The sample lists under 200,000 clones, about 82% occurring once. The specimen sequenced was PBMCs or T cells enriched from blood (not recorded which). The source of this sequence is a man in his forties with acute COVID-19. V gene TRBV3-1 (or the pseudogene TRBV3-2) combines with J gene TRBJ2-2, with TRBD1 as a possible D gene (6 bases). The CDR3 here is CASSQGGQTGELFF. The CDR3 nucleotides read TGTGCCAGCAGCCAAGGGGGGCAAACCGGGGAGCTGTTTTTT.